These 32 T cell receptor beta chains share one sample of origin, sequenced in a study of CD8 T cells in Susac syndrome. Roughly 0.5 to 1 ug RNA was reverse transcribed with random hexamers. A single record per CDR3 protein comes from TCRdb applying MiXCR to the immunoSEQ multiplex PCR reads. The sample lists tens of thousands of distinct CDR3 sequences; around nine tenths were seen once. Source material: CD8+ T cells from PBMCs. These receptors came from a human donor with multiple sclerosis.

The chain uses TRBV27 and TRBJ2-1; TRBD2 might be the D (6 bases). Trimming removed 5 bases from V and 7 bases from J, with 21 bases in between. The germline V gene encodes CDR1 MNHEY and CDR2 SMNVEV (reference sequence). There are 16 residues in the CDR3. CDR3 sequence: CASSGGFGSGWNEQFF. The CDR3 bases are TGTGCCAGCAGTGGAGGGTTCGGGTCCGGATGGAATGAGCAGTTCTTC.

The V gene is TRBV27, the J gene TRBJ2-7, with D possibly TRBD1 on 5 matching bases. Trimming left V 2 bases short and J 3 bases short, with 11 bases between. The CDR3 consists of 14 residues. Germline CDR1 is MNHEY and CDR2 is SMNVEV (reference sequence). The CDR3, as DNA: TGTGCCAGCAGTTTAGGTGGGGCCGGCTACGAGCAGTACTTC. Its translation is CASSLGGAGYEQYF.

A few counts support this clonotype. DNA for the CDR3: TGCGCCAGCAACCTCGGGGGGGGCCGCACAGATACGCAGTATTTT. Protein product: CASNLGGGRTDTQYF. The V and J genes are TRBV4-1 and TRBJ2-3; 8 positions match TRBD2. Germline CDR1 is MGHRA and CDR2 is YSYEKL. V lost 7 bases to trimming and J lost 1 base; unmatched junction nucleotides: 7. The CDR3 has 15 amino acids.

The CDR3 region has the DNA TGTGCCAGCAGCGTCTCCGGGACACCCGAAAAACTGTTTTTT. Residues: CASSVSGTPEKLFF. The chain uses TRBV9 and TRBJ1-4, with D perhaps TRBD1 (6 bases). Germline V gene sequence: CDR1 SGDLS, CDR2 YYNGEE. Trimming removed 2 bases from V and 8 bases from J, with 13 bases in between. The CDR3 is 14 amino acids.

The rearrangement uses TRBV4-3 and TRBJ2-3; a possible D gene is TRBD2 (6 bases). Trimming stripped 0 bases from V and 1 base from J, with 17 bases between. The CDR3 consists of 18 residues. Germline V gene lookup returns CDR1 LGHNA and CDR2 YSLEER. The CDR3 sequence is CASSQDYPVGGGTDTQYF. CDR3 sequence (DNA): TGCGCCAGCAGCCAAGATTACCCTGTCGGCGGGGGCACAGATACGCAGTATTTT.

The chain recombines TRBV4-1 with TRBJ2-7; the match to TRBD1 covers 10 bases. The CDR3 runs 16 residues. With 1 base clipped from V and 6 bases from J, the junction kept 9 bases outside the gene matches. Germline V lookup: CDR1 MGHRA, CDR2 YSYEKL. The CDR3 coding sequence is TGCGCCAGCAGCCAAGCCGGGACAGGGGATATAGGCGAGCAGTACTTC. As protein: CASSQAGTGDIGEQYF.

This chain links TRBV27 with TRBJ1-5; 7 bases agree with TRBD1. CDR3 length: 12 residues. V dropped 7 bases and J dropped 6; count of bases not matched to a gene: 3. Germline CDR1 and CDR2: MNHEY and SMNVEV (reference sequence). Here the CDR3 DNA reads TGTGCCAGCAATAACAGGGGTCAGCCCCAGCATTTT. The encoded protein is CASNNRGQPQHF.

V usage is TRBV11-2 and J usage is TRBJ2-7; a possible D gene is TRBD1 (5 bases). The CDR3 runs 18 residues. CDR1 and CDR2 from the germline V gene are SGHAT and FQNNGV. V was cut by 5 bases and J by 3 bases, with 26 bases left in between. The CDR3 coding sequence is TGTGCCAGCAGCACCCTGGTCAGGGATAATGTCCCCTACTACGAGCAGTACTTC. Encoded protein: CASSTLVRDNVPYYEQYF.

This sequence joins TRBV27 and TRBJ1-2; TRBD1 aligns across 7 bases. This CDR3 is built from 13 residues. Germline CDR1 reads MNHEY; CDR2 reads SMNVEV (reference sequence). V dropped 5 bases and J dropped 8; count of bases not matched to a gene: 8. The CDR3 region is CASSPRQGDGYTF. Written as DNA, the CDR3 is TGTGCCAGCAGTCCTAGACAGGGTGACGGCTACACCTTC.

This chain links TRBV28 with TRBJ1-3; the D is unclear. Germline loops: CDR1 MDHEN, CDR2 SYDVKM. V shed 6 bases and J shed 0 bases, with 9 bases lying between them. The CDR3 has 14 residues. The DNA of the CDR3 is TGTGCCAGCAGATTAGCCAGCTCTGGAAACACCATATATTTT. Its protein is CASRLASSGNTIYF.

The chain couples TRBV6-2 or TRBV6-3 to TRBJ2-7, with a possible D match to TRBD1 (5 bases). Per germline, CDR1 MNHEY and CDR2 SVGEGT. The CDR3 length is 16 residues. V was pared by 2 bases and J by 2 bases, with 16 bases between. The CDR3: CASSYGLAGPPYEQYF. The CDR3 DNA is TGTGCCAGCAGTTACGGTTTGGCAGGGCCACCCTACGAGCAGTACTTC.

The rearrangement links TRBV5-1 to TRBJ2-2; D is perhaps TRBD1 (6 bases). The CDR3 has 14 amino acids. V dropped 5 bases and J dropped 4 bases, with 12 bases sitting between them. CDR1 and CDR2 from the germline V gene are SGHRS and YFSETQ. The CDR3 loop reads CASREGVSTGELFF. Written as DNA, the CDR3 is TGCGCCAGCAGAGAGGGGGTGTCCACCGGGGAGCTGTTTTTT.

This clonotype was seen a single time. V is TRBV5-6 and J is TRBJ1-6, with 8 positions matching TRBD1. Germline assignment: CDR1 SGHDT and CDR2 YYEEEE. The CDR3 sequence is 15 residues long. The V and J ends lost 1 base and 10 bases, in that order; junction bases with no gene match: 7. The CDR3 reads CASSLSPRGQSPLHF. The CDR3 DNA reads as TGTGCCAGCAGCTTGTCCCCCAGGGGGCAGTCACCCCTCCACTTT.

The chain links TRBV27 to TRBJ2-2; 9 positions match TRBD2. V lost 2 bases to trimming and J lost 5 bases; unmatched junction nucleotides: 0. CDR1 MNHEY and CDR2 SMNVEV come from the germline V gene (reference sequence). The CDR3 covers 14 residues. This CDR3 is CASSLAGGTGELFF. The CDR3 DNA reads TGTGCCAGCAGTTTAGCGGGGGGGACCGGGGAGCTGTTTTTT.

CDR3 loop: CASIPGGGRLVGKVFGEQFF. The CDR3 nucleotides are TGTGCCAGCATCCCCGGGGGAGGGAGGCTAGTTGGAAAGGTCTTTGGTGAGCAGTTCTTC. V gene TRBV6-1 combines with J gene TRBJ2-1; 7 bases match TRBD2. CDR3 length equals 20 residues. Unmatched junction bases numbered 30, after V lost 7 bases and J lost 9 bases. From germline, CDR1 is MNHNS and CDR2 SASEGT.

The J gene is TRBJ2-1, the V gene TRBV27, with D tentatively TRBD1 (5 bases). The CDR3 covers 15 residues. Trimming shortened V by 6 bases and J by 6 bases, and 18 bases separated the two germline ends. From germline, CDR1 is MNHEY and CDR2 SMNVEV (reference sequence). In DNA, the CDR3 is TGTGCCAGCAGACCTGGGGCCTACCCCCCCAATGAGCAGTTCTTC. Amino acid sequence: CASRPGAYPPNEQFF.

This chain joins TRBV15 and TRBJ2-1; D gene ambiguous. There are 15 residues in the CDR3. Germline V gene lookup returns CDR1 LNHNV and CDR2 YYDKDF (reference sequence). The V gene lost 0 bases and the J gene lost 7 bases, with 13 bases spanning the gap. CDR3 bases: TGTGCCACCAGCAGAGATCACTTATTATTGAATGAGCAGTTCTTC. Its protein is CATSRDHLLLNEQFF.

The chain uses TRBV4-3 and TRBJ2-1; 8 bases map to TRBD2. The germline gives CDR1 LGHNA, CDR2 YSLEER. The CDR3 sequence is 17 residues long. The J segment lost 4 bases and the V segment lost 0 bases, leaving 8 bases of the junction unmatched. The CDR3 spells CASSQDTAGGPYNEQFF. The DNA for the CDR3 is TGCGCCAGCAGCCAAGATACGGCGGGAGGACCATACAATGAGCAGTTCTTC.

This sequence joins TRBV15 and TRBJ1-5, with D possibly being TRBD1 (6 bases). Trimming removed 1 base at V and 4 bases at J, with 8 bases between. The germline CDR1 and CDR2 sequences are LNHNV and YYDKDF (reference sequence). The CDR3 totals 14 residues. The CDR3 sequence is CATSRGTENQPQHF. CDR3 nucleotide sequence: TGTGCCACCAGCAGAGGGACAGAGAATCAGCCCCAGCATTTT.

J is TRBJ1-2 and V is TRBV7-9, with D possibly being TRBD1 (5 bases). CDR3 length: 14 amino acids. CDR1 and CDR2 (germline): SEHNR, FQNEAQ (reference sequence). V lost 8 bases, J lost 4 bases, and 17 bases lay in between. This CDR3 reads CASWEGTDLYGYTF. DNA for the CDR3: TGTGCCAGCTGGGAAGGGACGGACCTCTATGGCTACACCTTC.

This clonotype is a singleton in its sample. As DNA, the CDR3 is TGTGCCAGCAGCTGGGGGCTGGCAGGCGCATCAGATACGCAGTATTTT. Translated: CASSWGLAGASDTQYF. The rearrangement uses TRBV5-8 and TRBJ2-3; D perhaps matches TRBD1 (6 bases). The ends were cut back, 3 bases at V and 4 bases at J, with 18 bases in the middle. The germline V gene has CDR1 SGHTS and CDR2 YDEGEE. CDR3 length: 16 residues.

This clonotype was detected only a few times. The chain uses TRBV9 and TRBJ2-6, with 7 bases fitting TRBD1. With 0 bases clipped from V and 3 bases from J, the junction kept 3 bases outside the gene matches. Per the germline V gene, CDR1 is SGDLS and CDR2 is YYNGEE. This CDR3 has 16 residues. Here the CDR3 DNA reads TGTGCCAGCAGCGTAGAGGGGGCTGGTGGGGCCAACGTCCTGACTTTC. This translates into CASSVEGAGGANVLTF.

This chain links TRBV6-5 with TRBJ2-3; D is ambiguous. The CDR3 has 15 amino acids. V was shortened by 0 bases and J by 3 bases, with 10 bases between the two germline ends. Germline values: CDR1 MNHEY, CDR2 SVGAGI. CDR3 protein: CASSYSIGMTDTQYF. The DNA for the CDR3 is TGTGCCAGCAGTTACTCGATAGGGATGACAGATACGCAGTATTTT.

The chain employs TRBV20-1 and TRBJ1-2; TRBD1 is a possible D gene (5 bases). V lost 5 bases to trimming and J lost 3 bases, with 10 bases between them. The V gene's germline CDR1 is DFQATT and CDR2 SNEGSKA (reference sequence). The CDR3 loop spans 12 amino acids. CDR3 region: CSAATGDYGYTF. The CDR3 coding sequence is TGCAGTGCTGCCACAGGTGACTATGGCTACACCTTC.

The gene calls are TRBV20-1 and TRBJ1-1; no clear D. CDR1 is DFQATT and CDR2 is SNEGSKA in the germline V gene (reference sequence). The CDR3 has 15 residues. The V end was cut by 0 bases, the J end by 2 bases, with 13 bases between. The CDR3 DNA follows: TGCAGTGCTAGAGATTTCCCGAGGACCAACACTGAAGCTTTCTTT. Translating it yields CSARDFPRTNTEAFF.

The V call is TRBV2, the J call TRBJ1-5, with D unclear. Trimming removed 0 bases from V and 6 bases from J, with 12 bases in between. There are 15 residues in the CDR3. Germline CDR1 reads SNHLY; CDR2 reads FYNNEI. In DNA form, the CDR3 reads TGTGCCAGCAGTGAAGCATGGGGTCGGGGTCAGCCCCAGCATTTT. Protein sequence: CASSEAWGRGQPQHF.

CDR3 residues: CSAVDYRDGTEAFF. CDR3 coding DNA: TGCAGTGCTGTCGATTACAGGGATGGCACTGAAGCTTTCTTT. V is TRBV20-1 and J is TRBJ1-1; tentatively, D is TRBD1 (6 bases). The germline V and J ends were trimmed by 5 bases and 4 bases, with 17 bases remaining between them. Looked up from germline, CDR1 is DFQATT and CDR2 is SNEGSKA (reference sequence). The CDR3 is 14 amino acids.

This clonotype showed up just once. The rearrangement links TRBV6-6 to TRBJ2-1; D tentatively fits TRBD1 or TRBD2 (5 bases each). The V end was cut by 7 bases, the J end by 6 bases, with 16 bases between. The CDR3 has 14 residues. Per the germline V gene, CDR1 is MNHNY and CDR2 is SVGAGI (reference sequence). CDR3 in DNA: TGTGCCAGCACCTATGACGGGGCCCTCAATGAGCAGTTCTTC. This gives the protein CASTYDGALNEQFF.

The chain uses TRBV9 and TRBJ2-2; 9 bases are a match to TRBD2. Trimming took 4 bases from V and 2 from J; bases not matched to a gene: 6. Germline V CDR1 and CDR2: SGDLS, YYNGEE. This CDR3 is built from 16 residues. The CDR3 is CASSPRLAVNTGELFF. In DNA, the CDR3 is TGTGCCAGCAGCCCAAGACTAGCGGTTAACACCGGGGAGCTGTTTTTT.

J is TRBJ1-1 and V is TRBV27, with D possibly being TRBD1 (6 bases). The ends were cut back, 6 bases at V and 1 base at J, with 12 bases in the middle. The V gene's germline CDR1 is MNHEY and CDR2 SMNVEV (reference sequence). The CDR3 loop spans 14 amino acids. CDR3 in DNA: TGTGCCAGCAGCCAACAGGGCTGGAACACTGAAGCTTTCTTT. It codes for CASSQQGWNTEAFF.

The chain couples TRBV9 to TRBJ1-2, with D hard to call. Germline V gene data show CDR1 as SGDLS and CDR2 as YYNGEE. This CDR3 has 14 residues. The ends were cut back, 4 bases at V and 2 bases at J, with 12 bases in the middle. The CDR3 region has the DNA TGTGCCAGCAGCCTTGGAGGAGGGAACTATGGCTACACCTTC. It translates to CASSLGGGNYGYTF.

The CDR3, as DNA: TGCGCCAGCAGCCTCCTAGGGCAACAGGGTTTGACTGAAGCTTTCTTT. Translation gives CASSLLGQQGLTEAFF. The rearrangement links TRBV4-1 to TRBJ1-1; tentative D call: TRBD1 (6 bases). Germline V gene sequence: CDR1 MGHRA, CDR2 YSYEKL. V gave up 4 bases and J gave up 5 bases, with 20 bases separating them. The CDR3 runs to 16 residues.